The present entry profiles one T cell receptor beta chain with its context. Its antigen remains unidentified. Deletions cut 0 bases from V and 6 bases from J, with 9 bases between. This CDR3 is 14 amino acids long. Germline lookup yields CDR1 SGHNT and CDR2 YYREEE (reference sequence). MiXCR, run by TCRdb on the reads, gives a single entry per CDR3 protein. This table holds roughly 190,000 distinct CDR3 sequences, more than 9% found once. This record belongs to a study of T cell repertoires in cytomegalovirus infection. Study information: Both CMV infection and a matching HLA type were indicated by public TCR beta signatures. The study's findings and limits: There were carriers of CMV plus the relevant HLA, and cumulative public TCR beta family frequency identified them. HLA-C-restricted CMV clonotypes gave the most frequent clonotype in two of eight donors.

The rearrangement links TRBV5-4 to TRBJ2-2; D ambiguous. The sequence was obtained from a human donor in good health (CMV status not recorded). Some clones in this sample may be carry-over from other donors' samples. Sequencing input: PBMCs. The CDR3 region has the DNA TGTGCCAGCAGCTTGGCTGGCGATCCCGGGGAGCTGTTTTTT. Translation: CASSLAGDPGELFF.